Listed here are 16 T cell receptor beta chains from one sample, sequenced in a study of blood T cell repertoires in COVID-19. The repertoire was sequenced with immunoSEQ multiplex PCR; TCRdb's copy has only in-frame clones and lacks some. Among 200,000 to 250,000 clones listed, over 80% were seen once. The sequencing input was PBMCs or T cells enriched from blood (not recorded which). These receptors originate from a man aged 18 to 30 with acute COVID-19.

The chain uses TRBV7-9 and TRBJ1-5, with a tentative D call TRBD1 (5 bases). V lost 5 bases and J 7 bases, leaving 12 bases between the germline ends. CDR1 SEHNR and CDR2 FQNEAQ come from the germline V gene (reference sequence). CDR3 size: 13 residues. Written as DNA, the CDR3 is TGTGCCAGCAGCAAGACCGACAGCCAGCCCCAGCATTTT. This sequence encodes CASSKTDSQPQHF.

The V call is TRBV11-3, the J call TRBJ2-3, with TRBD2 as a possible D gene (6 bases). CDR1 is SGHNT, CDR2 YENEEA, per germline. Trimming took off 5 bases at V and 5 bases at J, with 11 bases between the two ends. The CDR3 runs 13 residues. CDR3 residues: CASSTGERDTQYF. CDR3 DNA sequence: TGTGCCAGCAGCACGGGGGAACGAGATACGCAGTATTTT.

This clone came up a few times. The chain combines TRBV7-2 with TRBJ1-2; no reliable D call. The CDR3 is made up of 13 amino acids. Germline CDR1 SGHTA, CDR2 FQGNSA. V gave up 4 bases and J gave up 2 bases, with 8 bases separating them. The CDR3 reads CASSSNANYGYTF. The DNA of the CDR3 is TGTGCCAGCAGCTCTAACGCCAACTATGGCTACACCTTC.

Concerning this clone itself: The same CDR3 can be traced to other DNA sequences in this sample. The rearrangement uses TRBV3-1 (or the pseudogene TRBV3-2) and TRBJ2-7; D unclear. Trimming pared 1 base from V and 5 bases from J, leaving 6 bases between. The CDR3 is 12 amino acids. Germline assignment: CDR1 LGHDT and CDR2 YNNKEL (reference sequence). CDR3 sequence: CASSQVANEQYF. CDR3 nucleotide sequence: TGTGCCAGCAGCCAAGTCGCTAACGAGCAGTACTTC.

The CDR3 DNA is TGTGCCAGCAGCTTAGACGGGGATGGCTACACCTTC. This gives the protein CASSLDGDGYTF. The chain is built from TRBV7-2 and TRBJ1-2; D not certain. Trimming took 1 base from V and 6 from J, leaving 6 bases between them. The CDR3 has 12 residues. The germline V gene has CDR1 SGHTA and CDR2 FQGNSA.

This chain joins TRBV11-2 and TRBJ2-7; D might be TRBD2 (5 bases). The length of the CDR3 is 15 residues. CDR1 and CDR2 from the germline V gene are SGHAT and FQNNGV. V shed 5 bases and J shed 3 bases, with 17 bases lying between them. The CDR3 nucleotides read TGTGCCAGCAGCCGGTCGGACGGAGGAGACTACGAGCAGTACTTC. Its translation is CASSRSDGGDYEQYF.

This chain joins TRBV20-1 and TRBJ1-5; 7 nucleotides line up with TRBD1. The V gene's germline CDR1 is DFQATT and CDR2 SNEGSKA (reference sequence). The trim removed 3 bases at V and 2 bases at J, leaving 10 bases unmatched. The CDR3 has 16 residues. CDR3 coding DNA: TGCAGTGCTAGTAGACAGGGAGTGAGAGGCAATCAGCCCCAGCATTTT. Amino acids: CSASRQGVRGNQPQHF.

This chain uses TRBV19 with TRBJ2-4, with D possibly matching TRBD1 (6 bases). Germline-derived CDR1 and CDR2 are LNHDA and SQIVND (reference sequence). V was pared by 6 bases and J by 7 bases, with 13 bases between. The CDR3 contains 13 residues. In nucleotides, the CDR3 is TGTGCCAGTAGCCCCAGGGGCGGGAACATTCAGTACTTC. As protein: CASSPRGGNIQYF.

The rearrangement joins TRBV14 to TRBJ2-1; D unresolved. The length of the CDR3 is 15 residues. In germline, CDR1 is SGHDN, CDR2 FVKESK. Trimming took 1 base from V and 4 from J, leaving 11 bases between them. The CDR3 coding sequence is TGTGCCAGCAGCCAAGTAAATTTGGCTTACAATGAGCAGTTCTTC. The encoded protein is CASSQVNLAYNEQFF.

This clone was counted once. The chain is built from TRBV30 and TRBJ2-1, with D maybe TRBD2 (5 bases). Germline CDR1 is GTSNPN and CDR2 is SVGIG (reference sequence). The CDR3 has 13 amino acids. Trimming pared 2 bases from V and 5 bases from J, leaving 10 bases between. CDR3 amino acids: CAWSRGANNEQFF. CDR3 in DNA: TGTGCCTGGAGTCGGGGAGCGAACAATGAGCAGTTCTTC.

CDR3 nucleotides: TGTGCCAGCAATGGGGGGGCCGGCACAGATACGCAGTATTTT. Amino acids: CASNGGAGTDTQYF. The genes are TRBV9 and TRBJ2-3, with TRBD2 as a possible D gene (7 bases). Germline CDR1 SGDLS, CDR2 YYNGEE. The CDR3 covers 14 residues. V was trimmed by 6 bases and J by 1 base, leaving 12 bases between them.

The chain uses TRBV28 and TRBJ1-5; weak D call: TRBD1 (5 bases). Germline CDR1 and CDR2: MDHEN and SYDVKM. This CDR3 spans 12 amino acids. With 8 bases removed from V and 6 bases from J, the gap between germline ends came to 11 bases. The CDR3 DNA sequence: TGTGCCAGCGGCCAGCAGGGTCAGCCCCAGCATTTT. This sequence encodes CASGQQGQPQHF.

The gene calls are TRBV12-5 and TRBJ2-7; D is undetermined. CDR1 and CDR2 (germline): LGHNT, FRNRAP. The CDR3 contains 14 residues. The V gene lost 2 bases and the J gene lost 2 bases, with 10 bases spanning the gap. The CDR3 region is CASGLWPEAYEQYF. The DNA for the CDR3 is TGTGCTAGTGGTTTGTGGCCTGAGGCCTACGAGCAGTACTTC.

The V gene is TRBV4-2, the J gene TRBJ1-1; 9 bases are a match to TRBD1. The CDR3 spans 14 residues. Germline lookup yields CDR1 LGHNA and CDR2 YNFKEQ. Trimming cost V 1 base and J 6 bases; bases outside gene matches: 3. CDR3 nucleotides: TGTGCCAGCAGCCAAGGTACAGGGGGCTCTGAAGCTTTCTTT. Protein: CASSQGTGGSEAFF.

The gene calls are TRBV4-1 and TRBJ2-2; D not resolved. This CDR3 region has 12 residues. Germline CDR1 is MGHRA and CDR2 is YSYEKL. V gave up 4 bases and J gave up 7 bases, with 7 bases separating them. CDR3 loop: CASSPRNGELFF. For the CDR3, the DNA is TGCGCCAGCAGCCCGAGGAACGGGGAGCTGTTTTTT.

The chain recombines TRBV5-5 with TRBJ1-5, with 7 bases matching TRBD1. Trimming removed 0 bases from V and 3 bases from J; junction bases left unmatched: 9. The CDR3 runs 17 residues. The germline V gene has CDR1 SGHKS and CDR2 YYEKEE (reference sequence). This chain's CDR3 is CASSLDPGGLINQPQHF. The CDR3 DNA is TGTGCCAGCAGCTTGGATCCAGGGGGATTGATCAATCAGCCCCAGCATTTT.